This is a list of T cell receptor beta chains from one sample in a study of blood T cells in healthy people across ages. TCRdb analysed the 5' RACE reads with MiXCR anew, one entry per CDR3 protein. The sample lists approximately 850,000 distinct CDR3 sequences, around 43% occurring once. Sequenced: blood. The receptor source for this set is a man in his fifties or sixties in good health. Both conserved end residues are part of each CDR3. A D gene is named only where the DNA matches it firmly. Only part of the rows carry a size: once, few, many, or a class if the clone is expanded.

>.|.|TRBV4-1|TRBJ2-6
TGCGCCAGCAGCCTCCGCATTGGGGGGTCTGGGGCCAACGTCCTGACTTTC
CASSLRIGGSGANVLTF
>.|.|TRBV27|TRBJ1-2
TGTGCCAGCAGTTTAAATCCAGGCGTCTATGGCTACACCTTC
CASSLNPGVYGYTF
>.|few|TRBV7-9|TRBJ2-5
TGTGCCAGCAGCTTTGGGGACACTGAATGGACCCAGTACTTC
CASSFGDTEWTQYF
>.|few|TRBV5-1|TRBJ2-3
TGCGCCAGCAGCTCGAGGACTGCCATGGGTACGCAGTATTTT
CASSSRTAMGTQYF
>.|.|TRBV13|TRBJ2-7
TGTGCCAGCAGCTCCCCCAGGGTGGACGAGCAGTACTTC
CASSSPRVDEQYF
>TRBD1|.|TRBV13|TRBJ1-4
TGTGCCAGCAGCCATAGACAGGGACATAATGAAAAACTGTTTTTT
CASSHRQGHNEKLFF
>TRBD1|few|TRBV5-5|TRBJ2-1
TGTGCCAGCAGCTTGTACAGGGGCTCCTACAATGAGCAGTTCTTC
CASSLYRGSYNEQFF
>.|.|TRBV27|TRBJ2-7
TGTGCCAGCAGTTATCGCGACCACTACGAGCAGTACTTC
CASSYRDHYEQYF
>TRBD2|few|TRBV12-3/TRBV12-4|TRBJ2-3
TGTGCCAGCAGCCTTGGGGGGGTGGATACGCAGTATTTT
CASSLGGVDTQYF
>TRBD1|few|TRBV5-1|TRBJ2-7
TGCGCCAGCAGCTCGGTACAGGGGGGCGAGCAGTACTTC
CASSSVQGGEQYF
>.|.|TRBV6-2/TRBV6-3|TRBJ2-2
TGTGCCAGCATTCGAGGAGCGTACACCGGGGAGCTGTTTTTT
CASIRGAYTGELFF
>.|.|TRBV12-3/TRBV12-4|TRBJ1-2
TGTGCCAGCAGGGTCGACAGTCACTATGGCTACACCTTC
CASRVDSHYGYTF
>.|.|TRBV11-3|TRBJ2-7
TGTGCCAGCAGTATACTGGGGGCGCGGGACGAGCAGTACTTC
CASSILGARDEQYF
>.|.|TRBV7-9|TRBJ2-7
TGTGCCAGCAGGTCTAAGGGGTCCGAGCAGTACTTC
CASRSKGSEQYF
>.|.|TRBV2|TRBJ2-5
TGTGCCAGCAGTGAATATAAGATAATCCAAGAGACCCAGTACTTC
CASSEYKIIQETQYF
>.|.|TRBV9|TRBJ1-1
TGTGCCAGCAGCCCAGTTGGCACTGAAGCTTTCTTT
CASSPVGTEAFF
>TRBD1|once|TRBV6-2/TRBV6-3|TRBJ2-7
TGTGCCAGCAGCCTGGACAGGGCTAGGAATGAGCAGTACTTC
CASSLDRARNEQYF
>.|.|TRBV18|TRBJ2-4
TGTGCCAGCTCACGTCTCGGCCTCCAGGACAACAGGGCCAAAAACATTCAGTACTTC
CASSRLGLQDNRAKNIQYF